These 17 T cell receptor beta chains were sequenced from one sample in a study of blood T cell repertoires in COVID-19. The method was immunoSEQ multiplex PCR; TCRdb's version includes in-frame clones alone and lacks a portion of them. Of fewer than 500,000 clones in the sample, 80% to 90% were seen once. Sequenced material: peripheral blood. The source is a young woman with active or convalescent COVID-19.

DNA of the CDR3: TGTGCCAGCAGTGAACGGTGGGGCTACACCTTC. This gives the protein CASSERWGYTF. The V call is TRBV6-1, the J call TRBJ1-2; D ambiguous. The CDR3 covers 11 residues. V was trimmed by 2 bases and J by 8 bases, leaving 6 bases between them. The germline V gene has CDR1 MNHNS and CDR2 SASEGT.

The gene calls are TRBV29-1 and TRBJ1-6; 7 positions match TRBD1. Germline V lookup: CDR1 SQVTM, CDR2 ANQGSEA. The V segment lost 5 bases and the J segment 5 bases; nucleotides outside the gene matches: 9. This CDR3 is 15 amino acids long. The CDR3 is CSVQLTGTDNSPLHF. The CDR3 DNA reads as TGCAGCGTTCAGCTCACCGGGACAGATAATTCACCCCTCCACTTT. Full variable domain (remainder filled in from reference TRBV29-1 and TRBJ1-6): SAVISQKPSRDICQRGTSLTIQCQVDSQVTMMFWYRQQPGQSLTLIATANQGSEATYESGFVIDKFPISRPNLTFSTLTVSNMSPEDSSIYLCSVQLTGTDNSPLHFGNGTRLTVT.

The chain has TRBV2 and TRBJ1-5, with D unclear. This CDR3 has 13 amino acids. The germline gives CDR1 SNHLY, CDR2 FYNNEI. The ends were cut back, 10 bases at V and 7 bases at J, with 17 bases in the middle. In nucleotides, the CDR3 is TGTGCCACCTGCCCCGAGGAGAACCAGCCCCAGCATTTT. Protein sequence: CATCPEENQPQHF.

This chain links TRBV6-6 with TRBJ2-1; 12 positions agree with TRBD2. Germline CDR1 and CDR2: MNHNY and SVGAGI (reference sequence). This CDR3 is built from 16 residues. V gave up 7 bases and J gave up 5 bases; unmatched junction bases: 9. The CDR3 DNA reads TGTGCCAGCACCCCGAGGGGGACTAGCGGGCACAATGAGCAGTTCTTC. This sequence encodes CASTPRGTSGHNEQFF.

The chain has TRBV30 and TRBJ1-2; 7 bases line up with TRBD1. Germline loops: CDR1 GTSNPN, CDR2 SVGIG (reference sequence). The length of the CDR3 is 14 residues. The V segment lost 0 bases and the J segment 5 bases; nucleotides outside the gene matches: 6. The chain's CDR3 is CAWSVRGTVYGYTF. In nucleotides, the CDR3 is TGTGCCTGGAGTGTCAGAGGGACAGTTTATGGCTACACCTTC.

The chain joins TRBV19 to TRBJ1-1; tentatively, D is TRBD1 (6 bases). V lost 8 bases and J 2 bases, leaving 18 bases between the germline ends. The CDR3 length is 15 residues. Per the germline V gene, CDR1 is LNHDA and CDR2 is SQIVND (reference sequence). The CDR3 DNA reads TGTGCCAGTGCGCGACAGGAGACATTTAACACTGAAGCTTTCTTT. Its protein is CASARQETFNTEAFF. The full variable domain, with the rest looked up from reference TRBV19 and TRBJ1-1, is DGGITQSPKYLFRKEGQNVTLSCEQNLNHDAMYWYRQDPGQGLRLIYYSQIVNDFQKGDIAEGYSVSREKKESFPLTVTSAQKNPTAFYLCASARQETFNTEAFFGQGTRLTVV.

The chain recombines TRBV2 with TRBJ2-3, with D hard to call. The CDR3 contains 13 residues. V gave up 7 bases and J gave up 0 bases, with 8 bases separating them. From germline, CDR1 is SNHLY and CDR2 FYNNEI. In DNA, the CDR3 is TGTGCCAGCATGAGGCGGAGCACAGATACGCAGTATTTT. It encodes CASMRRSTDTQYF.

The J gene is TRBJ1-3, the V gene TRBV19; 11 bases map to TRBD1. The V gene's germline CDR1 is LNHDA and CDR2 SQIVND (reference sequence). J was trimmed by 4 bases and V by 5 bases; bases with no gene match: 7. This CDR3 is built from 16 residues. For the CDR3, the DNA is TGTGCCAGTAGTCTTCGGACAGGGGGCTTCGGAAACACCATATATTTT. Translated: CASSLRTGGFGNTIYF.

The chain combines TRBV19 with TRBJ1-2; 7 bases are shared with TRBD1. Germline assignment: CDR1 LNHDA and CDR2 SQIVND (reference sequence). With 7 bases clipped from V and 2 bases from J, the junction kept 10 bases outside the gene matches. The CDR3 length is 15 residues. Here the CDR3 reads CASMDYNRGNYGYTF. The DNA for the CDR3 is TGTGCCAGTATGGACTACAACAGGGGAAACTATGGCTACACCTTC.

The chain has TRBV5-1 and TRBJ2-7, with TRBD2 identical over 9 bases. The CDR3 length is 13 residues. The V segment lost 8 bases and the J segment 3 bases; nucleotides outside the gene matches: 6. Germline V gene data show CDR1 as SGHRS and CDR2 as YFSETQ. CDR3 coding DNA: TGCGCCAGTTCCCTAGCGGGGAACTACGAGCAGTACTTC. This translates into CASSLAGNYEQYF.

The chain employs TRBV28 and TRBJ1-5; 8 bases map to TRBD1. The CDR3 contains 19 residues. The V gene's germline CDR1 is MDHEN and CDR2 SYDVKM. Unmatched junction bases numbered 14, after V lost 1 base and J lost 3 bases. The CDR3 protein is CASSLSATRQGTSNQPQHF. The CDR3 DNA reads as TGTGCCAGCAGTTTATCGGCGACCAGACAGGGGACCTCCAATCAGCCCCAGCATTTT.

This chain's CDR3 is CASSPLADSSTDTQYF. The CDR3 bases are TGTGCCAGCAGCCCCCTAGCGGACTCTAGCACAGATACGCAGTATTTT. The chain carries TRBV7-8 and TRBJ2-3; 7 bases match TRBD2. Germline V gene sequence: CDR1 SGHVS, CDR2 FQNEAQ. This CDR3 is 16 amino acids long. Unmatched junction bases numbered 8, after V lost 5 bases and J lost 0 bases.

This sequence joins TRBV29-1 and TRBJ2-7; 7 nucleotides align to TRBD1. J was trimmed by 2 bases and V by 7 bases; bases with no gene match: 5. CDR3 length: 12 residues. The V gene's germline CDR1 is SQVTM and CDR2 ANQGSEA. The DNA of the CDR3 is TGCAGCGCCAAGGGGGCGACCTACGAGCAGTACTTC. This encodes CSAKGATYEQYF.

This chain links TRBV27 with TRBJ1-2, with D perhaps matching TRBD1 (6 bases). This CDR3 contains 15 residues. CDR1 is MNHEY, CDR2 SMNVEV, per germline (reference sequence). The V gene lost 4 bases and the J gene lost 4 bases, with 16 bases spanning the gap. CDR3 residues: CASSSYRGGSYGYTF. In DNA form, the CDR3 reads TGTGCCAGCAGTTCTTACAGAGGGGGAAGCTATGGCTACACCTTC.

This CDR3 reads CSAPKGDRGDNEQFF. Here the CDR3 DNA reads TGCAGCGCCCCCAAGGGGGACAGGGGGGACAATGAGCAGTTCTTC. This chain links TRBV29-1 with TRBJ2-1; TRBD1 matches at 11 bases. Looked up from germline, CDR1 is SQVTM and CDR2 is ANQGSEA. The CDR3 contains 15 residues. The junction had 10 bases not matched to a gene; V was cut back by 7 bases and J by 5 bases.

This clone has a handful of counts. The CDR3 DNA is TGTGCCAGCAGCTTAGTGGGACAGGGGTGGAGGAACACTGAAGCTTTCTTT. Residues: CASSLVGQGWRNTEAFF. The chain recombines TRBV11-2 with TRBJ1-1; 10 nucleotides agree with TRBD1. The trim removed 1 base at V and 1 base at J, leaving 6 bases unmatched. Germline CDR1 SGHAT, CDR2 FQNNGV. The CDR3 totals 17 residues. Supplemented by reference TRBV11-2 and TRBJ1-1, the full variable domain reads EAGVAQSPRYKIIEKRQSVAFWCNPISGHATLYWYQQILGQGPKLLIQFQNNGVVDDSQLPKDRFSAERLKGVDSTLKIQPAKLEDSAVYLCASSLVGQGWRNTEAFFGQGTRLTVV.

CDR3 coding DNA: TGCGCCAGCAGCCCCGGGACAGGGGGAGATGAGCAGTTCTTC. It is translated as CASSPGTGGDEQFF. The chain joins TRBV5-1 to TRBJ2-1, with TRBD1 matching 11 bases. Germline V gene sequence: CDR1 SGHRS, CDR2 YFSETQ. CDR3 length: 14 residues. V dropped 4 bases and J dropped 8; count of bases not matched to a gene: 5. Filled out from reference TRBV5-1 and TRBJ2-1, the complete variable domain reads KAGVTQTPRYLIKTRGQQVTLSCSPISGHRSVSWYQQTPGQGLQFLFEYFSETQRNKGNFPGRFSGRQFSNSRSEMNVSTLELGDSALYLCASSPGTGGDEQFFGPGTRLTVL.